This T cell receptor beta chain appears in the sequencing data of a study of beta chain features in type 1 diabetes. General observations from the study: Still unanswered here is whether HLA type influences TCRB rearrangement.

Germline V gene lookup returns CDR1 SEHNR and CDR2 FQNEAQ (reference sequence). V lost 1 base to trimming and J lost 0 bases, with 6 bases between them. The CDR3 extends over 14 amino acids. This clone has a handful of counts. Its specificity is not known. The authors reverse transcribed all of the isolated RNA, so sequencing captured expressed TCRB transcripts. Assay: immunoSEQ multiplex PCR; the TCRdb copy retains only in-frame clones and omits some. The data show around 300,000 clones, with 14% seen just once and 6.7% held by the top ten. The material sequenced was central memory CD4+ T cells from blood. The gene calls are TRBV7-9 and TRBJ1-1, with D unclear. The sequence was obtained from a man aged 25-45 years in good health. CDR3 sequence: CASSLDVLNTEAFF. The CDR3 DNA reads TGTGCCAGCAGCTTAGACGTCCTGAACACTGAAGCTTTCTTT.